These 16 T cell receptor beta chains originate from one sample sequenced in a study of CD8 T cells in ankylosing spondylitis. TCRdb reprocessed the 5' RACE reads with MiXCR, giving one entry per CDR3 protein. The profile shows approximately 220,000 distinct CDR3 sequences, around a quarter of them singletons. The sample comprised blood, either unsorted or a sorted T cell fraction (not recorded which). The receptors stem from a male donor with ankylosing spondylitis or in good health (not recorded which).

This clonotype was seen ten or more times. The chain carries TRBV12-3 or TRBV12-4 and TRBJ1-1, with a possible D match to TRBD1 (5 bases). V was trimmed by 5 bases and J by 1 base, leaving 8 bases between them. CDR3 length equals 13 residues. The CDR3 sequence is CASSRGQNTEAFF. CDR3 nucleotides: TGTGCCAGCAGTAGAGGACAGAACACTGAAGCTTTCTTT.

V usage is TRBV20-1 and J usage is TRBJ2-5; 9 nucleotides agree with TRBD1. The V gene's germline CDR1 is DFQATT and CDR2 SNEGSKA (reference sequence). The CDR3 is 15 residues long. Trimming cost V 6 bases and J 4 bases; bases outside gene matches: 12. DNA for the CDR3: TGCAGTGCCCCCCAAAAACAGGGGGCCGGAGAGACCCAGTACTTC. This sequence encodes CSAPQKQGAGETQYF.

This clonotype was observed at least ten times. V gene TRBV24-1 combines with J gene TRBJ2-5; the match to TRBD2 covers 13 bases. CDR3 size: 17 residues. J gave up 5 bases and V 3 bases, and 8 bases lay outside the gene matches. Germline assignment: CDR1 KGHDR and CDR2 SFDVKD. The CDR3 region is CATSDRGLAGVEETQYF. For the CDR3, the DNA is TGTGCCACCAGTGATAGAGGACTAGCGGGAGTTGAGGAGACCCAGTACTTC.

The rearrangement uses TRBV6-1 and TRBJ1-5, with D possibly TRBD1 on 5 matching bases. CDR1 and CDR2 from the germline V gene are MNHNS and SASEGT. Trimming removed 4 bases at V and 5 bases at J, with 15 bases between. This CDR3 contains 15 residues. The DNA for the CDR3 is TGTGCCAGCAGTGCTAGATACAGGACTGATCAGCCCCAGCATTTT. Its protein is CASSARYRTDQPQHF.

This clonotype turned up a few times. The genes are TRBV20-1 and TRBJ2-1, with D hard to call. There are 14 residues in the CDR3. From germline, CDR1 is DFQATT and CDR2 SNEGSKA (reference sequence). V was pared by 4 bases and J by 3 bases, with 13 bases between. As DNA, the CDR3 is TGCAGTGCTAAATCTAGTTTCCGCTACAATGAGCAGTTCTTC. It specifies CSAKSSFRYNEQFF.

CDR3 DNA sequence: TGCAGTGCTAGAGGGACAGGGGCGGGCACCGGGGAGCTGTTTTTT. This codes for CSARGTGAGTGELFF. The chain links TRBV20-1 to TRBJ2-2, with 9 bases lining up with TRBD1. This CDR3 has 15 residues. The V and J ends lost 1 base and 4 bases, in that order; junction bases with no gene match: 4. The V gene's germline CDR1 is DFQATT and CDR2 SNEGSKA (reference sequence).

V is TRBV7-2 and J is TRBJ2-3; tentatively, D is TRBD1 or TRBD2 (6 bases each). The germline V gene encodes CDR1 SGHTA and CDR2 FQGNSA. The V and J ends lost 1 base and 6 bases respectively, with 14 bases between them. The CDR3 consists of 15 residues. The chain's CDR3 is CASSLGGAKLDTQYF. CDR3 DNA: TGTGCCAGCAGCTTAGGGGGGGCCAAGTTGGATACGCAGTATTTT.

The rearrangement links TRBV10-3 to TRBJ2-2; 9 bases match TRBD2. The CDR3 is made up of 14 amino acids. The V segment lost 5 bases and the J segment 5 bases; nucleotides outside the gene matches: 3. Per the germline V gene, CDR1 is ENHRY and CDR2 is SYGVKD. CDR3 in amino acids: CAISILAGTGELFF. CDR3 nucleotide sequence: TGTGCCATCAGTATCCTAGCGGGGACCGGGGAGCTGTTTTTT.

This chain links TRBV3-1 with TRBJ1-1; D is unclear. In germline, CDR1 is LGHDT, CDR2 YNNKEL (reference sequence). The V gene lost 2 bases and the J gene lost 7 bases, with 5 bases spanning the gap. The CDR3 loop spans 11 amino acids. CDR3 amino acids: CASSQRGEAFF. CDR3 nucleotide sequence: TGTGCCAGCAGCCAACGCGGTGAAGCTTTCTTT.

This clonotype was seen ten or more times. The rearrangement links TRBV20-1 to TRBJ1-2; 11 nucleotides agree with TRBD1. CDR3 size: 14 residues. Germline V CDR1 and CDR2: DFQATT, SNEGSKA (reference sequence). V gave up 4 bases and J gave up 4 bases; unmatched junction bases: 5. Here the CDR3 reads CSAMGQGDFYGYTF. The CDR3 DNA reads as TGCAGTGCTATGGGACAGGGGGATTTCTATGGCTACACCTTC.

This clonotype occurred many times. J is TRBJ1-1 and V is TRBV5-1; TRBD1 might be the D (6 bases). The CDR3 contains 15 residues. Looked up from germline, CDR1 is SGHRS and CDR2 is YFSETQ. The V end was cut by 0 bases, the J end by 7 bases, with 16 bases between. The CDR3 here is CASSLVPGAGGEAFF. In nucleotides, the CDR3 is TGCGCCAGCAGCTTGGTTCCGGGGGCCGGCGGTGAAGCTTTCTTT.

This clonotype was counted at least ten times. V usage is TRBV12-3 or TRBV12-4 and J usage is TRBJ1-5; possible D gene TRBD1, 5 bases. The CDR3 sequence is 15 residues long. The V end lost 6 bases, the J end lost 5 bases, and 17 bases lay between the germline ends. CDR3 bases: TGTGCCAGCAGCCCCGACAGCCGGGGTGATCAGCCCCAGCATTTT. It codes for CASSPDSRGDQPQHF.

This clonotype was recorded many times. The genes are TRBV6-5 and TRBJ1-1; maybe TRBD1 (5 bases). The germline V gene encodes CDR1 MNHEY and CDR2 SVGAGI. The CDR3 length is 15 residues. Trimming removed 0 bases at V and 5 bases at J, with 13 bases between. The CDR3 DNA is TGTGCCAGCAGTTACTCACAAGGGTGGGGGACTGAAGCTTTCTTT. Residues: CASSYSQGWGTEAFF.

The chain uses TRBV20-1 and TRBJ2-3; D possibly matches TRBD1 or TRBD2 (5 bases each). Germline V gene data show CDR1 as DFQATT and CDR2 as SNEGSKA (reference sequence). This CDR3 is 12 amino acids long. The ends were cut back, 5 bases at V and 4 bases at J, with 10 bases in the middle. Here the CDR3 DNA reads TGCAGTGCTGGGAGACAGTCAGATACGCAGTATTTT. Residues: CSAGRQSDTQYF.

This clonotype turned up a few times. CDR3 coding DNA: TGCAGTGCTAGAATAGGGACGTATAATTCACCCCTCCACTTT. It specifies CSARIGTYNSPLHF. V and J are TRBV20-1 and TRBJ1-6; the D gene is possibly TRBD1 (5 bases). Trimming stripped 2 bases from V and 4 bases from J, with 9 bases between. CDR1 is DFQATT, CDR2 SNEGSKA, per germline (reference sequence). The CDR3 totals 14 residues.

The chain recombines TRBV2 with TRBJ1-5; D uncertain. Trimming stripped 6 bases from V and 1 base from J, with 13 bases between. The CDR3 sequence is 15 residues long. Germline V gives CDR1 SNHLY, CDR2 FYNNEI. The CDR3 region has the DNA TGTGCCAGCAGGCAGTATGAGTCGAGCAATCAGCCCCAGCATTTT. It yields the protein CASRQYESSNQPQHF.